One and the same sample provided the 24 T cell receptor beta chains below, sequenced in a study of cytomegalovirus exposure and HLA in healthy donors. The protocol was immunoSEQ multiplex PCR, while the TCRdb copy is restricted to in-frame clones and leaves out a portion. The sample includes 200,000 to 300,000 clones, 86% of them seen just once. The sequenced sample consisted of PBMCs. All receptors derive from a young woman in good health and CMV-seropositive.

The gene calls are TRBV28 and TRBJ2-3; a possible D gene is TRBD1 (6 bases). CDR3 length: 13 amino acids. V was cut by 5 bases and J by 7 bases, with 13 bases left in between. CDR1 and CDR2 from the germline V gene are MDHEN and SYDVKM. The CDR3 DNA reads as TGTGCCAGCAGTCCTCCGACAGGACATACGCAGTATTTT. Residues: CASSPPTGHTQYF.

V usage is TRBV28 and J usage is TRBJ2-2; TRBD1 is a possible D gene (5 bases). The CDR3 extends over 14 amino acids. Germline V lookup: CDR1 MDHEN, CDR2 SYDVKM. V lost 6 bases, J lost 2 bases, and 10 bases lay in between. CDR3 sequence: CASRGPFNTGELFF. The CDR3 DNA reads TGTGCCAGCAGGGGGCCTTTTAACACCGGGGAGCTGTTTTTT. Using reference TRBV28 and TRBJ2-2 for the parts outside the CDR3, the full variable domain is DVKVTQSSRYLVKRTGEKVFLECVQDMDHENMFWYRQDPGLGLRLIYFSYDVKMKEKGDIPEGYSVSREKKERFSLILESASTNQTSMYLCASRGPFNTGELFFGEGSRLTVL.

The chain is built from TRBV6-5 and TRBJ1-5; D is uncertain. Looked up from germline, CDR1 is MNHEY and CDR2 is SVGAGI. Trimming removed 5 bases at V and 0 bases at J, with 8 bases between. This CDR3 is 14 amino acids long. The CDR3 loop is CASSRSLSNQPQHF. The CDR3 nucleotides read TGTGCCAGCAGTAGGAGCCTTAGCAATCAGCCCCAGCATTTT.

The gene calls are TRBV27 and TRBJ2-2, with 11 bases matching TRBD1. This CDR3 contains 17 residues. Germline loops: CDR1 MNHEY, CDR2 SMNVEV (reference sequence). Unmatched junction bases numbered 14, after V lost 5 bases and J lost 9 bases. For the CDR3, the DNA is TGTGCCAGCAGTCTTAGGGGGGGACAGGGGGTGCCCTGGGAGCTGTTTTTT. Residues: CASSLRGGQGVPWELFF.

This clone was found a few times. The rearrangement uses TRBV28 and TRBJ2-5; 8 bases fit TRBD2. The germline V gene has CDR1 MDHEN and CDR2 SYDVKM. The CDR3 contains 15 residues. V lost 9 bases and J lost 1; bases outside the gene matches: 10. The CDR3 DNA follows: TGTGCCAGTTCAGGGATAGCGGGAACCCAAGAGACCCAGTACTTC. Protein sequence: CASSGIAGTQETQYF. Supplemented by reference TRBV28 and TRBJ2-5, the full variable domain reads DVKVTQSSRYLVKRTGEKVFLECVQDMDHENMFWYRQDPGLGLRLIYFSYDVKMKEKGDIPEGYSVSREKKERFSLILESASTNQTSMYLCASSGIAGTQETQYFGPGTRLLVL.

This chain uses TRBV7-3 with TRBJ2-1; 10 positions agree with TRBD2. The CDR3 totals 13 residues. Germline CDR1 SGHTA, CDR2 FQGTGA. J lost 9 bases, V lost 4 bases, and 3 bases had no gene match. As DNA, the CDR3 is TGTGCCAGCAGCTCTACTAGCGGGATTGAGCAGTTCTTC. Its protein is CASSSTSGIEQFF.

V and J are TRBV5-1 and TRBJ2-5; no reliable D call. CDR1 is SGHRS and CDR2 is YFSETQ in the germline V gene. The CDR3 spans 13 residues. Trimming removed 4 bases at V and 1 base at J, with 8 bases between. CDR3 DNA: TGCGCCAGCAGCCTGTTCCTCCAAGAGACCCAGTACTTC. It is translated as CASSLFLQETQYF. The variable domain in full, completed from reference TRBV5-1 and TRBJ2-5, reads KAGVTQTPRYLIKTRGQQVTLSCSPISGHRSVSWYQQTPGQGLQFLFEYFSETQRNKGNFPGRFSGRQFSNSRSEMNVSTLELGDSALYLCASSLFLQETQYFGPGTRLLVL.

The genes are TRBV25-1 and TRBJ2-1; 9 nucleotides agree with TRBD2. CDR1 is MGHDK and CDR2 is SYGVNS in the germline V gene. V was clipped by 5 bases and J by 0 bases; unmatched bases: 8. The CDR3 runs 17 residues. For the CDR3, the DNA is TGTGCCAGCAGTCCTCAGGGACTAGCTAGCTCCTACAATGAGCAGTTCTTC. This codes for CASSPQGLASSYNEQFF.

This clone was counted only a few times. This rearrangement joins TRBV28 to TRBJ2-7; TRBD1 aligns across 10 bases. Looked up from germline, CDR1 is MDHEN and CDR2 is SYDVKM. The V segment lost 4 bases and the J segment 3 bases; nucleotides outside the gene matches: 6. This CDR3 region has 15 residues. The CDR3: CASSSTDRGFYEQYF. The CDR3 nucleotides read TGTGCCAGCAGTTCCACGGACAGGGGGTTCTACGAGCAGTACTTC.

V gene TRBV4-1 combines with J gene TRBJ1-5, with a possible D match to TRBD1 (5 bases). CDR1 MGHRA and CDR2 YSYEKL come from the germline V gene. CDR3 length equals 14 residues. V was shortened by 1 base and J by 7 bases, with 11 bases between the two germline ends. Written as DNA, the CDR3 is TGCGCCAGCAGCCAAGTGGGGCTGGGGCAGCCCCAGCATTTT. It is translated as CASSQVGLGQPQHF.

The V call is TRBV21-1, the J call TRBJ2-7; the table's TRBD1 call for D was not verified on the DNA. TRBV21-1 has pseudogene status. The length of the CDR3 is 12 residues. The CDR3 loop reads CASTLDRDREYF. The CDR3 coding sequence is TGTGCCAGCACCCTAGACCGGGACAGGGAGTACTTC.

The rearrangement joins TRBV5-1 to TRBJ2-7; TRBD2 is a possible D gene (6 bases). The CDR3 consists of 13 residues. V gave up 4 bases and J gave up 6 bases, with 14 bases separating them. Germline V gene data show CDR1 as SGHRS and CDR2 as YFSETQ. The CDR3 spells CASSTGPGGEQYF. DNA for the CDR3: TGCGCCAGCAGCACGGGTCCCGGGGGCGAGCAGTACTTC.

Notes on this clone: Different DNA sequences within this sample yield the same CDR3. This chain links TRBV5-1 with TRBJ2-7, with D possibly matching TRBD1 (5 bases). Germline CDR1 reads SGHRS; CDR2 reads YFSETQ. Trimming shortened V by 0 bases and J by 1 base, and 8 bases separated the two germline ends. The CDR3 extends over 14 amino acids. As DNA, the CDR3 is TGCGCCAGCAGCTTGGTTGCAGGGTCCTACGAGCAGTACTTC. It yields the protein CASSLVAGSYEQYF.

The rearrangement links TRBV11-3 to TRBJ1-1; TRBD1 matches at 7 bases. The V segment lost 8 bases and the J segment 1 base; nucleotides outside the gene matches: 10. Germline V CDR1 and CDR2: SGHNT, YENEEA. The CDR3 totals 15 residues. DNA of the CDR3: TGTGCCAGCCTTGGAGGGGGCTCCAGGAACACTGAAGCTTTCTTT. As protein: CASLGGGSRNTEAFF.

This chain uses TRBV4-2 with TRBJ2-5; 7 nucleotides agree with TRBD1. Per the germline V gene, CDR1 is LGHNA and CDR2 is YNFKEQ. Trimming took 4 bases from V and 3 from J; bases not matched to a gene: 8. This CDR3 has 15 residues. The CDR3 here is CASSRLGTDEETQYF. The CDR3 DNA reads as TGTGCCAGCAGCCGGCTCGGGACAGATGAAGAGACCCAGTACTTC.

V gene TRBV5-1 combines with J gene TRBJ2-5; the D gene is possibly TRBD2 (6 bases). The CDR3 is 13 amino acids. Trimming removed 9 bases from V and 5 bases from J, with 17 bases in between. The germline V gene encodes CDR1 SGHRS and CDR2 YFSETQ. DNA for the CDR3: TGCGCCACCAGTCGGAGGGCCGCGGAGACCCAGTACTTC. Protein product: CATSRRAAETQYF.

The rearrangement uses TRBV5-6 and TRBJ2-2, with a tentative D call TRBD2 (6 bases). Germline V gene sequence: CDR1 SGHDT, CDR2 YYEEEE. V lost 3 bases, J lost 1 base, and 16 bases lay in between. The CDR3 spans 17 residues. The CDR3 nucleotides read TGTGCCAGCAGCTGGGACGCTAGCGCCGTGAACACCGGGGAGCTGTTTTTT. This gives the protein CASSWDASAVNTGELFF.

The genes are TRBV10-2 and TRBJ1-1, with D perhaps matching TRBD1 (6 bases). The germline CDR1 and CDR2 sequences are WSHSY and SAAADI. V was pared by 3 bases and J by 6 bases, with 23 bases between. This CDR3 has 17 amino acids. Here the CDR3 DNA reads TGCGCCAGCAGTGATAGCGTATACAGCGGGGGGGGCCCTGAAGCTTTCTTT. This gives the protein CASSDSVYSGGGPEAFF.

The chain employs TRBV2 and TRBJ2-7; 9 bases match TRBD2. The germline V gene encodes CDR1 SNHLY and CDR2 FYNNEI. The CDR3 runs 14 residues. Losses at the gene ends were 11 bases for V and 4 bases for J; bases not matched to a gene: 12. CDR3 residues: CAGSLAGLGYEQYF. The CDR3 coding sequence is TGTGCCGGCTCACTAGCGGGCCTAGGGTACGAGCAGTACTTC.

The rearrangement uses TRBV5-1 and TRBJ1-2; a weak D match, TRBD1 (6 bases). V was cut by 0 bases and J by 4 bases, with 13 bases left in between. This CDR3 is built from 15 residues. Looked up from germline, CDR1 is SGHRS and CDR2 is YFSETQ. The CDR3 DNA reads TGCGCCAGCAGCTTGGGAAAGACAGGTTCCTATGGCTACACCTTC. The encoded protein is CASSLGKTGSYGYTF.

The CDR3 reads CASSEIRRQVGYQPQHF. DNA of the CDR3: TGTGCCAGCAGTGAAATTCGGAGACAGGTGGGATATCAGCCCCAGCATTTT. The genes are TRBV6-1 and TRBJ1-5; D may be TRBD1 (6 bases). Germline CDR1 MNHNS, CDR2 SASEGT. V lost 2 bases to trimming and J lost 5 bases, with 19 bases between them. This CDR3 is 17 amino acids long.

The genes are TRBV10-3 and TRBJ1-3; possible D gene TRBD1, 6 bases. The V end lost 6 bases, the J end lost 0 bases, and 12 bases lay between the germline ends. This CDR3 has 15 amino acids. CDR1 ENHRY and CDR2 SYGVKD come from the germline V gene. CDR3: CAIRVGTYSGNTIYF. The CDR3 region has the DNA TGTGCCATCAGGGTTGGGACATACTCTGGAAACACCATATATTTT.

This clone was detected only once. The chain has TRBV28 and TRBJ1-2, with 7 nucleotides matching TRBD1. With V trimmed by 6 bases and J by 8 bases, 9 bases remained unmatched. This CDR3 region has 13 residues. Germline V gives CDR1 MDHEN, CDR2 SYDVKM. This chain's CDR3 is CASSLTGTAGYTF. The CDR3 DNA sequence: TGTGCCAGCAGCTTGACAGGGACCGCAGGCTACACCTTC.

This clone was seen only a few times. The chain joins TRBV5-1 to TRBJ1-4; TRBD1 matches 7 bases. Trimming removed 2 bases from V and 4 bases from J; junction bases left unmatched: 8. The CDR3 runs to 16 residues. The V gene's germline CDR1 is SGHRS and CDR2 YFSETQ. DNA of the CDR3: TGCGCCAGCAGCTTTTTCGGAGGGGGCATTAATGAAAAACTGTTTTTT. Translated, it gives CASSFFGGGINEKLFF.